This T cell receptor (beta chain) is from a study of cytomegalovirus exposure and HLA in healthy donors. The wider study: Early released data had around 79 million unique TCRs, all coming from HLA-typed donors. Study results and limitations: Evidence from a later analysis indicated that most CMV-associated TCR beta chains looked HLA-restricted. Later findings reportedly placed an Asian-associated ancestry cluster below the approximately 670-donor mean for N-insertions.

The V gene end was trimmed by 5 bases and the J gene end by 7 bases; junction bases not matched to a gene: 3. This CDR3 region has 13 residues. The germline CDR1 and CDR2 sequences are MDHEN and SYDVKM. Concerning this clone: The antigen is not known.

Primers included in the PCR were 60 Vbeta and 13 Jbeta primers. Profiled with immunoSEQ multiplex PCR; TCRdb holds only in-frame clones, not every one. This table holds about 150,000 clones, around 67% found once. Likely unrecorded immune exposures existed in these nominally healthy donors. Sample: PBMCs. The chain joins TRBV28 to TRBJ2-7, with 12 bases lining up with TRBD1. The source of this sequence is a woman younger than 35 in good health and CMV-seronegative. Here the CDR3 DNA reads TGTGCCAGCAGTGGGACAGGGGGCAAGGAGCAGTACTTC. Protein: CASSGTGGKEQYF.